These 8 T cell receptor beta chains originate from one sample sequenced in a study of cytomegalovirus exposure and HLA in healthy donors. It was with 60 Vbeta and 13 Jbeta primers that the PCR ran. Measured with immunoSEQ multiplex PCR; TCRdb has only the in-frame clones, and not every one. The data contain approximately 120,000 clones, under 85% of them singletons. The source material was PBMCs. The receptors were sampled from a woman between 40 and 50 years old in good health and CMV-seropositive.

The DNA for the CDR3 is TGTGCCAGCAGGGGACTCGGGATAAATCAGCCCCAGCATTTT. Amino acids: CASRGLGINQPQHF. The V call is TRBV6-5, the J call TRBJ1-5, with TRBD1 as a possible D gene (5 bases). The V gene lost 6 bases and the J gene lost 4 bases, with 13 bases spanning the gap. The CDR3 length is 14 residues. Germline values: CDR1 MNHEY, CDR2 SVGAGI.

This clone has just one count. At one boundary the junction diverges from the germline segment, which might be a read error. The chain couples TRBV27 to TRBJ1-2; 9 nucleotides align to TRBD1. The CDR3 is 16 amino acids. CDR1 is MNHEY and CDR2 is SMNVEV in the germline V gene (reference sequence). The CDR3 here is CASSWTGQGPAQGYIF. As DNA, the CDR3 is TGTGCCAGCAGCTGGACGGGACAGGGACCTGCCCAGGGCTACATCTTC.

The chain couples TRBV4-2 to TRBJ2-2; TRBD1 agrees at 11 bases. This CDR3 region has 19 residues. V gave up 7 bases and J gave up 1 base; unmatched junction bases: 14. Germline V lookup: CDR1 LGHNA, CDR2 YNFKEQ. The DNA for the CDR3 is TGTGCCAGCACCTTAAACCGGGACAGGGGGACCCTGAACACCGGGGAGCTGTTTTTT. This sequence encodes CASTLNRDRGTLNTGELFF.

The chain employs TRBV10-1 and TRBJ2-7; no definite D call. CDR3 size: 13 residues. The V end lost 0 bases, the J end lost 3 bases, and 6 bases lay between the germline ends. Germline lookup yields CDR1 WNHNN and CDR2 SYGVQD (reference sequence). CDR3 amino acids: CASSESYSYEQYF. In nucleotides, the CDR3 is TGCGCCAGCAGTGAGTCATACAGCTACGAGCAGTACTTC.

CDR3: CASSKDRPHEQYF. The CDR3 region has the DNA TGTGCCAGCAGCAAGGACAGGCCCCACGAGCAGTACTTC. This chain connects TRBV11-2 to TRBJ2-7, with 7 bases identical to TRBD1. This CDR3 contains 13 residues. Trimming cost V 5 bases and J 5 bases; bases outside gene matches: 6. CDR1 and CDR2 (germline): SGHAT, FQNNGV. Combining the CDR3 with reference TRBV11-2 and TRBJ2-7 gives the whole variable domain EAGVAQSPRYKIIEKRQSVAFWCNPISGHATLYWYQQILGQGPKLLIQFQNNGVVDDSQLPKDRFSAERLKGVDSTLKIQPAKLEDSAVYLCASSKDRPHEQYFGPGTRLTVT.

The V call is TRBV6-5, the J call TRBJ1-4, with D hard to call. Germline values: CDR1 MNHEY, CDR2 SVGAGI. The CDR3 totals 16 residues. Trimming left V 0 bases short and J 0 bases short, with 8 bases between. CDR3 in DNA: TGTGCCAGCAGTTACTCCGGAGTTGCAACTAATGAAAAACTGTTTTTT. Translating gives CASSYSGVATNEKLFF.

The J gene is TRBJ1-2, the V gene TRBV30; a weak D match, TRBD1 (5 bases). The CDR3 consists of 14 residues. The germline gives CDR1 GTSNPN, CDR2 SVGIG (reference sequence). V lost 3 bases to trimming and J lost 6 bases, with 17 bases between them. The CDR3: CAWSHGAGRDGYTF. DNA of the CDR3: TGTGCCTGGAGCCATGGGGCAGGGAGGGATGGCTACACCTTC. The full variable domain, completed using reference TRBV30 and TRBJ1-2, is SQTIHQWPATLVQPVGSPLSLECTVEGTSNPNLYWYRQAAGRGLQLLFYSVGIGQISSEVPQNLSASRPQDRQFILSSKKLLLSDSGFYLCAWSHGAGRDGYTFGSGTRLTVV.

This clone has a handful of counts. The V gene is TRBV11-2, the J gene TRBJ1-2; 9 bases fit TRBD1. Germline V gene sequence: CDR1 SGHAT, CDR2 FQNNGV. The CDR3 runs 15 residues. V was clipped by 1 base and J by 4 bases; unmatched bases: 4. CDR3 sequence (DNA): TGTGCCAGCAGCTTAGGGACAGGGGCCCTCTATGGCTACACCTTC. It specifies CASSLGTGALYGYTF.